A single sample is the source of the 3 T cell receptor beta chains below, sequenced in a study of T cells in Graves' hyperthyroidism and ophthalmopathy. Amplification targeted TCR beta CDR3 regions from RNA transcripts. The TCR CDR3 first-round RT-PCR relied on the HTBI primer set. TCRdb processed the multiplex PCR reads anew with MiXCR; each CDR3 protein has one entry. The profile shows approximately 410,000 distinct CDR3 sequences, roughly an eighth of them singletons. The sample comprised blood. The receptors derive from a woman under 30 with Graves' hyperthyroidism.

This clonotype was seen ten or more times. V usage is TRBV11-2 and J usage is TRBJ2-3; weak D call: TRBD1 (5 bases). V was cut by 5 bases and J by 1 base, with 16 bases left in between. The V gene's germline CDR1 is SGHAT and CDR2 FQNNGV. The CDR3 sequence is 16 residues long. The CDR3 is CASSLVGAGRTDTQYF. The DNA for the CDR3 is TGTGCCAGCAGCCTCGTAGGGGCAGGACGCACAGATACGCAGTATTTT.

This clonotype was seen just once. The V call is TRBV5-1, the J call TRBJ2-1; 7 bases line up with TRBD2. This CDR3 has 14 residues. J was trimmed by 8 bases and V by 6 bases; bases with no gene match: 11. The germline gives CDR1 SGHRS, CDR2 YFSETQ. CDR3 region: CASNLRGEDDEQFF. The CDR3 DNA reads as TGCGCCAGCAACCTCCGGGGGGAGGACGATGAGCAGTTCTTC.

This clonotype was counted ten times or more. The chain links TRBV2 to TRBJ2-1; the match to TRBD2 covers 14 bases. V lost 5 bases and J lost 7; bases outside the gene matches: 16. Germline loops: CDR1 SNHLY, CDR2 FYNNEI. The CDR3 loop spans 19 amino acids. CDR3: CASSYATSGRALDTNEQFF. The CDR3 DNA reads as TGTGCCAGCAGTTACGCGACTAGCGGGAGGGCCCTAGATACGAATGAGCAGTTCTTC.